Here is one T cell receptor (beta chain) with its context. This sample was taken from a study of lymphopenia after photon versus proton radiotherapy. The CDR3 is made up of 15 amino acids. J lost 1 base, V lost 5 bases, and 5 bases had no gene match. Per germline, CDR1 SGHDN and CDR2 FVKESK. Profiled with immunoSEQ multiplex PCR; TCRdb holds only in-frame clones, not every one. The sample includes around 29,000 clones, approximately 80% of them seen just once. The TCR originated in a woman between 65 and 79 years old with pancreatic cancer. The specimen comprised peripheral blood, sampled from a patient treated with proton-based radiotherapy. The chain has TRBV14 and TRBJ1-5; TRBD1 matches at 7 bases. The CDR3 DNA is TGTGCCAGCAGCTCCGACAGGGTCAGCAATCAGCCCCAGCATTTT. It is translated as CASSSDRVSNQPQHF. Combining the CDR3 with reference TRBV14 and TRBJ1-5 gives the whole variable domain EAGVTQFPSHSVIEKGQTVTLRCDPISGHDNLYWYRRVMGKEIKFLLHFVKESKQDESGMPNNRFLAERTGGTYSTLKVQPAELEDSGVYFCASSSDRVSNQPQHFGDGTRLSIL.